This T cell receptor (beta chain) appears in the sequencing data of a study of T cell repertoires in cytomegalovirus infection. In the study overall: Peptides in the study included HLA-C-restricted and HLA-B-restricted CMV epitopes. Both a matching HLA type and CMV infection were indicated by public TCR beta signatures. Study-wide results and caveats: Carriage of CMV together with the relevant HLA was identifiable through cumulative public TCR beta family frequency.

TCRdb recomputed calls from the reads with MiXCR, one row per CDR3 protein. Among under 450,000 distinct CDR3 sequences, roughly a third were seen once, and the ten largest hold approximately 15%. Note on this clonotype: The antigen is not known.

In germline, CDR1 is SGHTA, CDR2 FQGNSA. V shed 3 bases and J 5 bases; nucleotides not matched to a gene: 11. The CDR3 runs 16 residues. The material was cultured PBMCs, obtained from culture after CMV antigen stimulation. The chain links TRBV7-2 to TRBJ2-5, with TRBD2 matching over 8 bases. This clonotype was obtained from a human donor in good health (CMV status not recorded). Some clones in this sample may be carry-over from other donors' samples. CDR3: CASSLFRWREAETQYF. DNA for the CDR3: TGTGCCAGCAGCTTGTTTAGGTGGCGGGAGGCGGAGACCCAGTACTTC.